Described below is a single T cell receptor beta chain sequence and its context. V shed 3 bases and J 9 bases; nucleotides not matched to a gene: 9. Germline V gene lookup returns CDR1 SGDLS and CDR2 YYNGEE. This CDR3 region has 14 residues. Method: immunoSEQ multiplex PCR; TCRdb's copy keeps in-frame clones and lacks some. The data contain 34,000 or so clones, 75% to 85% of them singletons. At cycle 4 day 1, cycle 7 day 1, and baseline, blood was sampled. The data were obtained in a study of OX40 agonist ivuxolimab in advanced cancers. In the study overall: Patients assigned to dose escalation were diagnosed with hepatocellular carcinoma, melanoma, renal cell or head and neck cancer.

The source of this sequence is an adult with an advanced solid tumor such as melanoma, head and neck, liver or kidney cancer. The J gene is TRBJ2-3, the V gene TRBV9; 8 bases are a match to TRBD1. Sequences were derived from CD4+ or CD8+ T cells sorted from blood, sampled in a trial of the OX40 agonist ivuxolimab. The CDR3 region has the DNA TGTGCCAGCAGCGGGCGCCAGAACAGGGGGACGCAGTATTTT. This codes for CASSGRQNRGTQYF.